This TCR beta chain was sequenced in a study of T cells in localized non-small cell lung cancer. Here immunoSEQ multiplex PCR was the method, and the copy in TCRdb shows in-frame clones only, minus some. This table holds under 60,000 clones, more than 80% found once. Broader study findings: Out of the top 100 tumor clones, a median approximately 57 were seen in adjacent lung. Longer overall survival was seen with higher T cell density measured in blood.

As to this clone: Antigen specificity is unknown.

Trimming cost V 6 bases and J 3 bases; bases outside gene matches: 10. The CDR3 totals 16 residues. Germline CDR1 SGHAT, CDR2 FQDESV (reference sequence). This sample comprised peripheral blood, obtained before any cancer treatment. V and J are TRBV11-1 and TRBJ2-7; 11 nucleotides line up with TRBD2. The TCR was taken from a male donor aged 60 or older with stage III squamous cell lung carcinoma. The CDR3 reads CASSYTGTSGNYEQYF. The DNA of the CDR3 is TGTGCCAGCAGTTATACCGGGACTAGCGGAAACTACGAGCAGTACTTC.